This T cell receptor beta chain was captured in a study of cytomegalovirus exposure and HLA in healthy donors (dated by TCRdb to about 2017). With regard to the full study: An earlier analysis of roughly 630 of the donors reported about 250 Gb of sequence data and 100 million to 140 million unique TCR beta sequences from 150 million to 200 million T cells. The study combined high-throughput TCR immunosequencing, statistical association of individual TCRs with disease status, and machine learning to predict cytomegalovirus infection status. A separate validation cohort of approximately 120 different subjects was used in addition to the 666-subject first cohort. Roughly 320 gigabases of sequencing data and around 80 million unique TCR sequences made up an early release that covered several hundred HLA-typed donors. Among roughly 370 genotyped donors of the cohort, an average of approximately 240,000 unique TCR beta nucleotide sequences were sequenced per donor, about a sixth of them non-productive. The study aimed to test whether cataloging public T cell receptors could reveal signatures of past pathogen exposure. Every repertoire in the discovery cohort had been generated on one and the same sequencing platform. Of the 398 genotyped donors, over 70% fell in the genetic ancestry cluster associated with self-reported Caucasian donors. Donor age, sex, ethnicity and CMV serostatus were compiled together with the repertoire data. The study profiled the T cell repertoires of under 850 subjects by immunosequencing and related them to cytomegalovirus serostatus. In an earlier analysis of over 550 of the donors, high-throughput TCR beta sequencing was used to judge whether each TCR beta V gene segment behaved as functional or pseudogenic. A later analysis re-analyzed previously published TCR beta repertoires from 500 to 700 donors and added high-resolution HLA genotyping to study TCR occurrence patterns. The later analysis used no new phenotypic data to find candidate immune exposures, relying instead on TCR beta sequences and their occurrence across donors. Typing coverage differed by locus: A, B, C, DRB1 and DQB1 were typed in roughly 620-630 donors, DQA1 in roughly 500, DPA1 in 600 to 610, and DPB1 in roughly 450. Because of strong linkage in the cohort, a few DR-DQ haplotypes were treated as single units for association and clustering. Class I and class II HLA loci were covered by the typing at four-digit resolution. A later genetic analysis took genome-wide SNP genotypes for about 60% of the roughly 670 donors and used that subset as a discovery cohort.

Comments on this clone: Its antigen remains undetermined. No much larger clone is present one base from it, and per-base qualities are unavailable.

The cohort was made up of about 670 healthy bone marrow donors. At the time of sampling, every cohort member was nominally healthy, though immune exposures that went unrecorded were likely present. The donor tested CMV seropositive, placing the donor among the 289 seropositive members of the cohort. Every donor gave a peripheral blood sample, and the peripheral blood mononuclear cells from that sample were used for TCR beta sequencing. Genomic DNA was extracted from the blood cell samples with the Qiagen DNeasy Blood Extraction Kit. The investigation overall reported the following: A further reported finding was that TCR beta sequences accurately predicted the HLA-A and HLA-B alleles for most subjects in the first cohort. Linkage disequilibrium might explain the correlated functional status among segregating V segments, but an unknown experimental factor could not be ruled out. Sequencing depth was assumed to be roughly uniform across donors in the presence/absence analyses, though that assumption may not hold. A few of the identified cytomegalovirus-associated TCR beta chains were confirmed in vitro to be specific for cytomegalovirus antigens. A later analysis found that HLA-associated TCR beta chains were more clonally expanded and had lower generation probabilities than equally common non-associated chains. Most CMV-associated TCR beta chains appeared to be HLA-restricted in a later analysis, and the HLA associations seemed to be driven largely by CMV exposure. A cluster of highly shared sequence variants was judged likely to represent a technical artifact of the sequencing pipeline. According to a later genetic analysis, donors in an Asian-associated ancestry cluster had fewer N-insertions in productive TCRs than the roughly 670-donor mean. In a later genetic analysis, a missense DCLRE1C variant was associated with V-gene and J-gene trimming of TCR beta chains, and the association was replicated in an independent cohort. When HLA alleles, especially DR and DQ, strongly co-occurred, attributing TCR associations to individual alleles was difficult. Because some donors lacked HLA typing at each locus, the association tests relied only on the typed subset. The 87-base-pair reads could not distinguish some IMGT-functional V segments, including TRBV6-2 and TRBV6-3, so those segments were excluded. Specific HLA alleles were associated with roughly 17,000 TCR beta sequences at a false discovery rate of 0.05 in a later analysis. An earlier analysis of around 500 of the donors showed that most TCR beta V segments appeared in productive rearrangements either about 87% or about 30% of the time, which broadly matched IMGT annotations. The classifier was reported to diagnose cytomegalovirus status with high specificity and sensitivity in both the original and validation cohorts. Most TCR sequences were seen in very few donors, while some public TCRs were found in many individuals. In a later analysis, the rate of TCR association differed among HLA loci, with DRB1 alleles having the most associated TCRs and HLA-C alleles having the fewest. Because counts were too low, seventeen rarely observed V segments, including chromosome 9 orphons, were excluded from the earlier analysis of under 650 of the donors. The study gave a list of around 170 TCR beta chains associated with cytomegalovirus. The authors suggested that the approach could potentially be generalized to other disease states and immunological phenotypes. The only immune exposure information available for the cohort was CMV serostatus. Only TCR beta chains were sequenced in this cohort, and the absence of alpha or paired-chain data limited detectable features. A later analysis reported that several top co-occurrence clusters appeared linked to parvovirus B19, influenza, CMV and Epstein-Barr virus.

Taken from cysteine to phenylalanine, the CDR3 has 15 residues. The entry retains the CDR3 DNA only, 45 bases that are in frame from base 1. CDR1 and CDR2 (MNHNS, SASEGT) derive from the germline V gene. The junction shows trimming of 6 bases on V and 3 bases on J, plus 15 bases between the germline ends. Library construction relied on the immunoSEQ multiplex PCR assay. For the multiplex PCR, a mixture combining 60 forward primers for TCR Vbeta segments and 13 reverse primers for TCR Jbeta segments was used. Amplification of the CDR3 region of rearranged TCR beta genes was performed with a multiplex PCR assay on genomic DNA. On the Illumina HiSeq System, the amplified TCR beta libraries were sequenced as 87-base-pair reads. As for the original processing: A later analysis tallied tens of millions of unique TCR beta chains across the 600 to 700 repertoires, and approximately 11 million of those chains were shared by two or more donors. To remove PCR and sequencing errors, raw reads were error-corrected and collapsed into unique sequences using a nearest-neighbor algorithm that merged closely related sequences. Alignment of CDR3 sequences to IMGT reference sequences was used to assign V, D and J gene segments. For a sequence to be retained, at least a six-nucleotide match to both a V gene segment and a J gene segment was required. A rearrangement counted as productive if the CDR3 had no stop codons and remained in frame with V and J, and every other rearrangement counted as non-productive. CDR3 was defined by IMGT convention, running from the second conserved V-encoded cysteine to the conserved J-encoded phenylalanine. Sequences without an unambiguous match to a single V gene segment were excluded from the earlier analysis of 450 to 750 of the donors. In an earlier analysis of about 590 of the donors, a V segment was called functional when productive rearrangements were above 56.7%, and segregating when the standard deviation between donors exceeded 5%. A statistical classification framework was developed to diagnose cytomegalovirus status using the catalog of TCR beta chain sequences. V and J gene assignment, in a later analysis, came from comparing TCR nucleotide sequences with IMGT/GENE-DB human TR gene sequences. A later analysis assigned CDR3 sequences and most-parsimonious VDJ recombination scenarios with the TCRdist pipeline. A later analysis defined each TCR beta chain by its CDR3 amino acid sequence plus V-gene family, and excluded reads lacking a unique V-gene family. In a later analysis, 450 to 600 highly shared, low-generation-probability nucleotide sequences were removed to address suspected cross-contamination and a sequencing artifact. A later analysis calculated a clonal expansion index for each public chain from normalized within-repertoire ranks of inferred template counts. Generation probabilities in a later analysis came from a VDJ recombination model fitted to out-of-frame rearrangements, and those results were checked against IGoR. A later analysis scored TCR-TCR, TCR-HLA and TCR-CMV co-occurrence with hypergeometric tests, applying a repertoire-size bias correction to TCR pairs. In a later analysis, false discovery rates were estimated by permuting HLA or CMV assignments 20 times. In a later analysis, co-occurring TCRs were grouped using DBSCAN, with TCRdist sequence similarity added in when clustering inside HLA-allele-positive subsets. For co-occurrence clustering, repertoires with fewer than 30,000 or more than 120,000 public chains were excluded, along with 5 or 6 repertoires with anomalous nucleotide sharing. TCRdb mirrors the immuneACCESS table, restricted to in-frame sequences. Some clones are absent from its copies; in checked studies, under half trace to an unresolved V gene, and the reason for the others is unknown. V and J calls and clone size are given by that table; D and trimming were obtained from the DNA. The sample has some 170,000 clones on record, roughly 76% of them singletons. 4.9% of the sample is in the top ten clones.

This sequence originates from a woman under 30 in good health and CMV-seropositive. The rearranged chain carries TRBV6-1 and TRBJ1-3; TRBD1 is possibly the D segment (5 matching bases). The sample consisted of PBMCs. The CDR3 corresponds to CASSETQGYGNTIYF. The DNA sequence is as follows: TGTGCCAGCAGCGAGACTCAGGGCTATGGAAACACCATATATTTT.